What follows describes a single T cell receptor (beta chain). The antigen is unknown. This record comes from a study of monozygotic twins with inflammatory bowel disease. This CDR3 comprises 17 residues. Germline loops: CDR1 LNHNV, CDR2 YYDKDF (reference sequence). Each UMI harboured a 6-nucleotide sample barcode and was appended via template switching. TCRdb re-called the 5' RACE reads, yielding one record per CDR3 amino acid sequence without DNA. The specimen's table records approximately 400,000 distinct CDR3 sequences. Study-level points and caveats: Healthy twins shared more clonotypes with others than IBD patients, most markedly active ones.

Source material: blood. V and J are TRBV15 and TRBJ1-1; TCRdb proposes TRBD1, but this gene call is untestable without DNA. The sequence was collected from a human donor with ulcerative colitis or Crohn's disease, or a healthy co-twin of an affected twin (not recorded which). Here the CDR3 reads CATSRGVPGQGGTEAFF.